This T cell receptor beta chain is drawn from a study of cytomegalovirus exposure and HLA in healthy donors. General study results and limits: In most subjects, TCR beta sequences reportedly gave accurate predictions of HLA-A and HLA-B alleles. Per a later analysis, about 18,000 TCR beta sequences showed association with HLA alleles at 0.05 false discovery rate. It was shown in a later analysis that HLA-associated TCR beta chains were more clonally expanded than other, equally common chains. An analysis done earlier found most TCR beta V segments productive about 87% or about 30% of the time.

Use of 60 Vbeta and 13 Jbeta primers characterized the PCR. Assay used: immunoSEQ multiplex PCR; TCRdb lists only in-frame clones, some missing. The sample lists 100,000 or so clones, roughly 70% occurring once. In this sample, this clone turned up a few times. Its antigen is not known. This CDR3 has 17 residues. Germline-derived CDR1 and CDR2 are SGHVS and FQNEAQ. The junction had 10 bases not matched to a gene; V was cut back by 3 bases and J by 3 bases. Sequencing used PBMCs. The rearrangement links TRBV7-8 to TRBJ1-1, with 10 bases fitting TRBD1. The TCR sequence derives from a man over 45 in good health and CMV-seronegative. The CDR3 DNA follows: TGTGCCAGCAGCTTCCTAGTACCGGGACAGGGGTACACTGAAGCTTTCTTT. It translates to CASSFLVPGQGYTEAFF.